Sequencing of this T cell receptor beta chain was carried out in a study of T cell responses to AZD1222 COVID-19 vaccine. Study-level points and caveats: Unmutated variant regions reportedly attract nearly half of all spike-specific TCRs.

The CDR3 has 13 residues. The ends were cut back, 4 bases at V and 4 bases at J, with 7 bases in the middle. Germline V gene sequence: CDR1 MNHEY, CDR2 SMNVEV (reference sequence). The table came from immunoSEQ multiplex PCR; TCRdb's copy has only in-frame clones and leaves some out. The sample yields about 170,000 clones, more than 80% seen once. As to this clone: Antigen unknown.

The rearrangement joins TRBV27 to TRBJ2-2, with D unclear. Sequenced material: peripheral blood, taken on day 0 of AZD1222 vaccination. The source is an adult in good health. The CDR3 nucleotides are TGTGCCAGCAGTTCCCGAGGCACCGGGGAGCTGTTTTTT. This codes for CASSSRGTGELFF.